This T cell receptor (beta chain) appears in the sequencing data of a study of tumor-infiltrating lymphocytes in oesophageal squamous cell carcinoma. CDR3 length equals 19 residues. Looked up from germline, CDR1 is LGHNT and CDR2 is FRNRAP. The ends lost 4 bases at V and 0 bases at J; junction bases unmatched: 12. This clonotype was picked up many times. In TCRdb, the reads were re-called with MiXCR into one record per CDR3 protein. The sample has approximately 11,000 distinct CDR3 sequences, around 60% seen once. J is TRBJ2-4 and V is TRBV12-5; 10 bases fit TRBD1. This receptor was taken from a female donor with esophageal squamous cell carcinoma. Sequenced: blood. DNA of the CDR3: TGTGCTAGTGGTTCGGACAGGGGGAACATGATACTAGCCAAAAACATTCAGTACTTC. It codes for CASGSDRGNMILAKNIQYF.